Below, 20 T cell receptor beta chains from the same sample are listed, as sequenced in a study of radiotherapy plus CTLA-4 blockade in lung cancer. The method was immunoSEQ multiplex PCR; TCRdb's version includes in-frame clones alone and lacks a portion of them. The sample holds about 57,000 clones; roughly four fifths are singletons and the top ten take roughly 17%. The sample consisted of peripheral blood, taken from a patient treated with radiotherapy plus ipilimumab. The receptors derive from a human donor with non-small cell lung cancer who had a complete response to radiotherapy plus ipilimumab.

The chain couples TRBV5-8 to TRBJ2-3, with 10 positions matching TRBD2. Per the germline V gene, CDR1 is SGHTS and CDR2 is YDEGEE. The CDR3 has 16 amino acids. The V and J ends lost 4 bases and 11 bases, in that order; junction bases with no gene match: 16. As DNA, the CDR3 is TGTGCCAGCAGCCTGCTTAGCGGGGGGCCTGCGTCCGGGCAGTATTTT. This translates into CASSLLSGGPASGQYF.

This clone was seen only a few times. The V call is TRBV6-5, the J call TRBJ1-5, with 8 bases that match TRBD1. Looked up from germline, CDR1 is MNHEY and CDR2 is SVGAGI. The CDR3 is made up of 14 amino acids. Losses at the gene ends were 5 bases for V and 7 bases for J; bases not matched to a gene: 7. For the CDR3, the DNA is TGTGCCAGCAGTACCCGGACAGGGAGCCAGCCCCAGCATTTT. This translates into CASSTRTGSQPQHF.

This CDR3 is CASTIQGESSYNEQFF. CDR3 nucleotide sequence: TGCGCCAGCACCATACAGGGGGAAAGCTCCTACAATGAGCAGTTCTTC. The gene calls are TRBV5-1 and TRBJ2-1, with 8 bases matching TRBD1. Germline trimming cut 6 bases from V and 0 bases from J; bases unmatched to any gene: 8. The CDR3 contains 16 residues. In germline, CDR1 is SGHRS, CDR2 YFSETQ.

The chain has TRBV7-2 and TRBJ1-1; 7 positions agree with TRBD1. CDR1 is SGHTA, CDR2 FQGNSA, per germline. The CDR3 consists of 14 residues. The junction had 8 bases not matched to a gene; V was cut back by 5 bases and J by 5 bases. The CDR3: CASSKGALRTEAFF. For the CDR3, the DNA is TGTGCCAGCAGCAAGGGGGCTTTGAGGACTGAAGCTTTCTTT.

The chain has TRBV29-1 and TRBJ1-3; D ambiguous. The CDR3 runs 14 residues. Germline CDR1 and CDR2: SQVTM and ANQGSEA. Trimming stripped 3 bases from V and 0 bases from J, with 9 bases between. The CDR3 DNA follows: TGCAGCGTTGACAGCGGGAGCTCTGGAAACACCATATATTTT. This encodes CSVDSGSSGNTIYF.

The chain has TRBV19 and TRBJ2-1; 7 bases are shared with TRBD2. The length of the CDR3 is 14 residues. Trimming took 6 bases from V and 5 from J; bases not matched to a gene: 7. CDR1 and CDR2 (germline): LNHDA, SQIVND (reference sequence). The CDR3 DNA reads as TGTGCCAGTAGGCTTATCGGGGGGAACAATGAGCAGTTCTTC. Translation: CASRLIGGNNEQFF.

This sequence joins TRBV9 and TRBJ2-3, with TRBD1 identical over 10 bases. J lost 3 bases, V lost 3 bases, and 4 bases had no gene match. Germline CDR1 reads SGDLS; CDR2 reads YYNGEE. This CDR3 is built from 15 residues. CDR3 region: CASSAGDRGTDTQYF. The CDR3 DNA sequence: TGTGCCAGCAGCGCGGGGGACAGGGGTACAGATACGCAGTATTTT.

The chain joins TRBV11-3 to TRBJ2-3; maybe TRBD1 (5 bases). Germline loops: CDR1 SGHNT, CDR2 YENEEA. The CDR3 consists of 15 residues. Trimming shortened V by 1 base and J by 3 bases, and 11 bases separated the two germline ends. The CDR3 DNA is TGTGCCAGCAGCTTAGGGCAGGGATGGACAGATACGCAGTATTTT. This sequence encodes CASSLGQGWTDTQYF.

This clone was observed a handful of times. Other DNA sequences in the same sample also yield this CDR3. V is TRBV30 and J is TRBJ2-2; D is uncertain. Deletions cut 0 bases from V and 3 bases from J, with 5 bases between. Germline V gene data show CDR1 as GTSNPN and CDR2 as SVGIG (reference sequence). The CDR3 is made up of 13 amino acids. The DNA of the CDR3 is TGTGCCTGGAGTGTTGCAGACACCGGGGAGCTGTTTTTT. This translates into CAWSVADTGELFF.

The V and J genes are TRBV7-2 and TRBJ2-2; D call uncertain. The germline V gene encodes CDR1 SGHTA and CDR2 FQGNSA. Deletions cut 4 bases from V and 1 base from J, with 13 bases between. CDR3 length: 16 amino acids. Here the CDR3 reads CASSSFLELNTGELFF. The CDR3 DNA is TGTGCCAGCAGCTCCTTCCTTGAACTGAACACCGGGGAGCTGTTTTTT.

The chain's CDR3 is CASSATSGGETQYF. The DNA of the CDR3 is TGTGCCAGCAGCGCGACTAGCGGGGGGGAGACCCAGTACTTC. J is TRBJ2-5 and V is TRBV9, with 13 bases aligning to TRBD2. This CDR3 is built from 14 residues. Germline assignment: CDR1 SGDLS and CDR2 YYNGEE. With V trimmed by 3 bases and J by 5 bases, 1 base remained unmatched. The variable domain in full, with the rest retrieved from reference TRBV9 and TRBJ2-5, is DSGVTQTPKHLITATGQRVTLRCSPRSGDLSVYWYQQSLDQGLQFLIQYYNGEERAKGNILERFSAQQFPDLHSELNLSSLELGDSALYFCASSATSGGETQYFGPGTRLLVL.

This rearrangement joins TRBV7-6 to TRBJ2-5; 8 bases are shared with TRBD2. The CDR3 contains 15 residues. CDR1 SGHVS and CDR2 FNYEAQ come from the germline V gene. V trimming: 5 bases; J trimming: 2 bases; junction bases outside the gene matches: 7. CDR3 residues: CASSPRAGGQETQYF. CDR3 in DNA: TGTGCCAGCAGCCCCCGTGCGGGAGGTCAAGAGACCCAGTACTTC.

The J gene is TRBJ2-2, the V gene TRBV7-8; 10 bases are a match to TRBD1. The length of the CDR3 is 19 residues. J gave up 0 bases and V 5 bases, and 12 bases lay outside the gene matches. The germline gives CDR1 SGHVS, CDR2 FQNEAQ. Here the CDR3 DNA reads TGTGCCAGCAGCCCGAGGGACAGGGGCCTTTTCCCGAACACCGGGGAGCTGTTTTTT. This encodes CASSPRDRGLFPNTGELFF.

The CDR3 here is CASSQSWGGGGYTF. CDR3 bases: TGTGCCAGCAGCCAATCGTGGGGAGGCGGTGGCTACACCTTC. The V gene is TRBV16, the J gene TRBJ1-2; no clear D gene. V lost 0 bases, J lost 7 bases, and 12 bases lay in between. The CDR3 has 14 residues. Germline CDR1 KGHSY, CDR2 FQNENV.

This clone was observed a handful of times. The CDR3 DNA sequence: TGTGCCAGCAGCGAATTGGCGGGACAGGTTAATTCACCCCTCCACTTT. As protein: CASSELAGQVNSPLHF. V usage is TRBV9 and J usage is TRBJ1-6, with 8 bases matching TRBD1. V dropped 3 bases and J dropped 6; count of bases not matched to a gene: 8. The CDR3 loop spans 16 amino acids. CDR1 SGDLS and CDR2 YYNGEE come from the germline V gene.

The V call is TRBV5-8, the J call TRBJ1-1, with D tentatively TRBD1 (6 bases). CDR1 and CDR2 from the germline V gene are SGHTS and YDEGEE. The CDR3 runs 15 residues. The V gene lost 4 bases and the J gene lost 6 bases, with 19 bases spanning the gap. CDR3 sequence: CASSTPAGARAEAFF. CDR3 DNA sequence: TGTGCCAGCAGCACCCCCGCGGGGGCAAGAGCTGAAGCTTTCTTT.

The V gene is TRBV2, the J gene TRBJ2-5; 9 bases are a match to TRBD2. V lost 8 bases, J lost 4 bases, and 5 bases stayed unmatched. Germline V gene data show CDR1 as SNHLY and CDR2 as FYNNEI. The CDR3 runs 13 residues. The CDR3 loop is CASQREDRETQYF. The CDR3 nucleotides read TGTGCCAGCCAGCGGGAGGACCGAGAGACCCAGTACTTC.

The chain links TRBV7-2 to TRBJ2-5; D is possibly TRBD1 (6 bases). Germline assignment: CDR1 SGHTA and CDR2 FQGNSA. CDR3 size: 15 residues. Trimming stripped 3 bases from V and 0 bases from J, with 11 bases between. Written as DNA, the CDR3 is TGTGCCAGCAGCTTCAACACAGGGAACCAAGAGACCCAGTACTTC. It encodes CASSFNTGNQETQYF.

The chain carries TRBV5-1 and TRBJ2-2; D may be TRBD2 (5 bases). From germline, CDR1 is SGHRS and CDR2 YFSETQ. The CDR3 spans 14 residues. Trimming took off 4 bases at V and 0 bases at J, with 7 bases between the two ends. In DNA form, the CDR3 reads TGCGCCAGCAGCCTGGACTCGAACACCGGGGAGCTGTTTTTT. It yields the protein CASSLDSNTGELFF.

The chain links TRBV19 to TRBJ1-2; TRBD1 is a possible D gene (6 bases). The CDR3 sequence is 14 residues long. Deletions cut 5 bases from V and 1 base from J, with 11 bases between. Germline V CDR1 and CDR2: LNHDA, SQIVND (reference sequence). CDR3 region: CASSPGQNNYGYTF. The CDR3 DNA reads TGTGCCAGTAGTCCTGGACAGAATAACTATGGCTACACCTTC.